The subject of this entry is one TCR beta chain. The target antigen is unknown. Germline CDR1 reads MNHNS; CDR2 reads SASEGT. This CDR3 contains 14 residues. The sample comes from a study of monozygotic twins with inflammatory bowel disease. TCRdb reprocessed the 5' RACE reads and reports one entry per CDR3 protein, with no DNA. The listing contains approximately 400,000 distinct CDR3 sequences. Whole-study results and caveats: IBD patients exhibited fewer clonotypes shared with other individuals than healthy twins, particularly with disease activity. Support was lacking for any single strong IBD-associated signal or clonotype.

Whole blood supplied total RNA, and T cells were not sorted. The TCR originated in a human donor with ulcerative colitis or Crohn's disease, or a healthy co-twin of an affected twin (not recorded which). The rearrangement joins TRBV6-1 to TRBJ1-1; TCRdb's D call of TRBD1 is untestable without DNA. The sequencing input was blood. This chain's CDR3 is CASTAGQGNTEAFF.